Sequencing of this T cell receptor beta chain was carried out in a study of glioma-infiltrating T cells after dendritic cell vaccination. Study as a whole: Patients had newly diagnosed or recurrent glioblastoma and received dendritic cell vaccines.

Sequencing used immunoSEQ multiplex PCR; TCRdb keeps in-frame clones, though not all of them. The repertoire includes about 73,000 clones, 82% of them detected once, and approximately 2.3% sits in the top ten. Before vaccination, two weeks after the third vaccination, and at progression, PBMC were collected. The length of the CDR3 is 14 residues. Trimming shortened V by 7 bases and J by 6 bases, and 16 bases separated the two germline ends. The V gene's germline CDR1 is MRHNA and CDR2 SNTAGT. This chain joins TRBV6-4 and TRBJ1-5, with D maybe TRBD1 (5 bases). This sequence originates from a human donor with glioblastoma. Source: blood, taken before dendritic cell vaccination. CDR3 region: CASTREPGGQPQHF. As DNA, the CDR3 is TGTGCCAGCACTCGGGAGCCTGGGGGTCAGCCCCAGCATTTT.